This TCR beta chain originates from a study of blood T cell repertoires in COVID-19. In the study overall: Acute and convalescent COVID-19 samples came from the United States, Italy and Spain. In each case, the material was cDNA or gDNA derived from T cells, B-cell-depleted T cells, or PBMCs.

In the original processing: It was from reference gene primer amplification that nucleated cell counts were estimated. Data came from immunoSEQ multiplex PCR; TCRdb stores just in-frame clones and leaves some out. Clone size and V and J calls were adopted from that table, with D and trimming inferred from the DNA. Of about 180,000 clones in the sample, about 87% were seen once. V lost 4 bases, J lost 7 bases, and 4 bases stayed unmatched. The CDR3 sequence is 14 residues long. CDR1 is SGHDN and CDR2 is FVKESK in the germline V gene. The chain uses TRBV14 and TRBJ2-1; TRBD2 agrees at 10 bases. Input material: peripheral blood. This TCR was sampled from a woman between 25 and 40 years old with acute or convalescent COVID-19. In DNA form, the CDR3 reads TGTGCCAGCAGCCCATCTAGCGGGAGTAATGAGCAGTTCTTC. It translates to CASSPSSGSNEQFF. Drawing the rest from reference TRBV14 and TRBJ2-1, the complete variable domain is EAGVTQFPSHSVIEKGQTVTLRCDPISGHDNLYWYRRVMGKEIKFLLHFVKESKQDESGMPNNRFLAERTGGTYSTLKVQPAELEDSGVYFCASSPSSGSNEQFFGPGTRLTVL.